The sequence of this T cell receptor beta chain was determined in a study of OX40 agonist ivuxolimab in advanced cancers. Study-level results: Patients who responded partially at 0.1-3.0 mg/kg showed clonal expansion ranking among the lowest. Averaging showed that CD8+ T cells had more expanded clones than CD4+ did. Blood T cells, both CD4+ and CD8+, expanded clonally by week 6 at 0.1 to 3.0 mg/kg.

The count of this clone is one. Its antigen is undetermined. Some clones are missing from TCRdb's copy, which holds only in-frame ones; the method was immunoSEQ multiplex PCR. The sample records some 50,000 clones, around 90% being singletons. V dropped 3 bases and J dropped 7; count of bases not matched to a gene: 6. Germline CDR1 SNHLY, CDR2 FYNNEI. CDR3 size: 15 residues. The chain links TRBV2 to TRBJ2-1; 10 bases line up with TRBD2. This receptor was identified in an adult with an advanced solid tumor such as melanoma, head and neck, liver or kidney cancer. This sample comprised CD4+ or CD8+ T cells sorted from blood, obtained in a trial of the OX40 agonist ivuxolimab. As DNA, the CDR3 is TGTGCCAGCAGTGATGCTAGCGGGAGCTCGAATGAGCAGTTCTTC. Its translation is CASSDASGSSNEQFF.